This T cell receptor (beta chain) was recorded in a study of blood T cell repertoires in COVID-19. Study-wide background: Nucleic acid was either cDNA or gDNA, and it came from T cells, B-cell-depleted T cells, or PBMCs.

Original handling: Researchers report that nucleated cell counts were estimated from reference gene primer amplification. Assay: immunoSEQ multiplex PCR; the TCRdb copy retains only in-frame clones and omits some. The DNA gave D and trimming, while V, J and clone size come from that table. The data hold about 260,000 clones, with approximately 82% observed a single time. This clone is a singleton in its sample. J gave up 2 bases and V 4 bases, and 2 bases lay outside the gene matches. The CDR3 runs 14 residues. Germline lookup yields CDR1 LGHDT and CDR2 YNNKEL (reference sequence). This clonotype was obtained from an elderly woman with acute or convalescent COVID-19. The gene calls are TRBV3-1 (or the pseudogene TRBV3-2) and TRBJ2-4; the match to TRBD2 covers 7 bases. Material: peripheral blood. The CDR3 region has the DNA TGTGCCAGCAGCCTCGGGGGGTCCAAAAACATTCAGTACTTC. This gives the protein CASSLGGSKNIQYF.